A selection of T cell receptor beta chains follows, all from one sample in a study of T cell repertoires in cytomegalovirus infection. TCRdb re-analysed the reads in MiXCR, keeping a single row per CDR3 protein. The sample contains some 100,000 distinct CDR3 sequences, about 22% of which appear only once. The sample consisted of CD8+ T cells from PBMCs. The origin of the receptors is a human donor in good health (CMV status not recorded). Some clones in this sample may be carry-over from other donors' samples. Each CDR3 is given with its conserved first and last residue. Fields, in order: clone size, D gene, V gene, J gene, CDR3 protein, CDR3 DNA. D genes are given only for firm matches. Clone size is given for some rows only: seen once, a few or many times, or a class if the clone is expanded.

once,.,TRBV19,TRBJ1-1,CASSIDGNLGTKAFF,TGTGCCAGTAGTATCGATGGTAACCTTGGTACTAAAGCTTTCTTT
.,.,TRBV20-1,TRBJ2-7,CSARELGNEQYF,TGCAGTGCTAGAGAGCTAGGAAACGAGCAGTACTTC
.,.,TRBV20-1,TRBJ2-1,CSASIGGANNEQFF,TGCAGTGCTAGTATTGGCGGGGCTAACAATGAGCAGTTCTTC
.,TRBD1,TRBV4-3,TRBJ2-7,CASSLAAGDSFYEQYF,TGCGCCAGCAGCCTGGCAGCCGGGGACAGCTTCTACGAGCAGTACTTC
few,TRBD1,TRBV20-1,TRBJ2-7,CSAKLTGGLYEQYF,TGCAGTGCTAAATTGACAGGGGGTCTCTACGAGCAGTACTTC
few,.,TRBV14,TRBJ2-3,CASSQGGRLPSTDTQYF,TGTGCCAGCAGCCAAGGCGGACGGCTGCCTAGCACAGATACGCAGTATTTT
.,.,TRBV7-3,TRBJ2-5,CASSPGDNQETQYF,TGTGCCAGCAGCCCCGGGGACAACCAAGAGACCCAGTACTTC
many,.,TRBV7-2,TRBJ1-5,CASSLERVDQPQHF,TGTGCCAGCAGCTTAGAAAGGGTCGATCAGCCCCAGCATTTT
.,.,TRBV11-2,TRBJ2-5,CASSFRRADQETQYF,TGTGCCAGCAGCTTTCGCCGAGCGGATCAAGAGACCCAGTACTTC
few,.,TRBV6-5,TRBJ2-5,CASSGGAETQYF,TGTGCCAGCAGTGGGGGGGCCGAGACCCAGTACTTC
many,.,TRBV7-9,TRBJ2-7,CASSPGSSSYEQYF,TGTGCCAGCAGCCCAGGTTCCAGCTCCTACGAGCAGTACTTC
many,.,TRBV7-8,TRBJ2-2,CASSSGLGATGELFF,TGTGCCAGCAGCTCTGGTTTGGGGGCCACCGGGGAGCTGTTTTTT
.,TRBD1,TRBV9,TRBJ1-6,CASSVDRTGRNNSLLHF,TGTGCCAGCAGCGTAGATAGGACAGGGAGGAATAATTCACTCCTCCACTTT
few,.,TRBV27,TRBJ1-2,CASSPGQGVNYGYTF,TGTGCCAGCAGTCCGGGGCAGGGCGTGAACTATGGCTACACCTTC
.,.,TRBV7-6,TRBJ2-6,CATERANVLTF,TGTGCCACGGAGAGGGCCAACGTCCTGACTTTC
many,TRBD1,TRBV7-2,TRBJ1-5,CASSQEGKGARQPQHF,TGTGCCAGCAGCCAGGAGGGAAAGGGGGCGCGTCAGCCCCAGCATTTT
many,.,TRBV9,TRBJ2-7,CASSVSYEQYF,TGTGCCAGCAGCGTTTCCTACGAGCAGTACTTC
.,TRBD2,TRBV27,TRBJ2-1,CASSSKMNGGVHEQLF,TGTGCCAGCAGTTCCAAAATGAACGGGGGGGTTCATGAGCAGCTCTTC
many,.,TRBV7-2,TRBJ1-5,CASSSPQDTNQPQHF,TGTGCCAGCAGCTCGCCTCAGGACACCAATCAGCCCCAGCATTTT
few,.,TRBV27,TRBJ2-1,CASSLSGQYNEQFF,TGTGCCAGCAGTTTATCCGGACAGTACAATGAGCAGTTCTTC
many,TRBD2,TRBV28,TRBJ2-1,CASRPITLGGDEQFF,TGTGCCAGCAGGCCGATCACGCTGGGGGGGGATGAGCAGTTCTTC
.,.,TRBV29-1,TRBJ2-5,CSVELDTETQYF,TGCAGCGTTGAACTAGATACTGAGACCCAGTACTTC
.,.,TRBV29-1,TRBJ1-3,CSVRYGSGNTIYF,TGCAGCGTTCGTTACGGGTCCGGAAACACCATATATTTT
.,.,TRBV7-2,TRBJ2-4,CASIGGPKNIQYF,TGTGCCAGCATCGGGGGTCCCAAAAACATTCAGTACTTC
many,TRBD2,TRBV7-9,TRBJ2-1,CASSGESGSSYNEQFF,TGTGCCAGCAGCGGTGAGAGCGGGAGCTCCTACAATGAGCAGTTCTTC